Detailed here is one T cell receptor (beta chain). Its antigen remains undetermined. No per-base quality is available; no much larger clone lies one base away. The data were obtained in a study of blood T cell repertoires in COVID-19 (dated by TCRdb to the early 2020s). A note on the overall study: Samples covering the acute and convalescent phases of COVID-19 were provided by collaborators in the United States, Italy and Spain. The prospective study material was composed of cDNA or gDNA derived from T cells, B-cell-depleted T cells, or PBMCs. Deeply sampled blood TCRbeta repertoires from subjects exposed to, actively infected with, or recovered from COVID-19 were included in the dataset. The repertoires were released in a freely available public database meant as a resource for research on the immune response to SARS-CoV-2. Samples were obtained from the ongoing ImmuneRACE study (first 160 participants) and from some 1,300 subjects provided by 6 global collaborators. Nearly every sample came with metadata listing a de-identified subject ID, COVID-19 status, age in years and sex. Where HLA class I and class II types were available, the types were taken from metadata supplied by the sample provider, not from assay-based typing. General findings and caveats noted by the study authors: Clinical and demographic metadata were provided uncurated, with the amount varying by source and participant.

TCRbeta CDR3 regions were amplified from genomic DNA by means of the immunoSEQ Assay, a bias-controlled multiplex PCR. From the authors' description of their analysis: Within the assay, amplification of reference gene primers was used to estimate how many nucleated cells each sample contained. Sequence reads were collapsed and filtered to measure the absolute abundance of every unique TCRbeta CDR3 rearrangement. For each sample, productive Simpson clonality was calculated as the square root of Simpson's diversity index across productive rearrangements. TCRdb obtained this table from immuneACCESS and retained in-frame rearrangements with V and J assigned. These tables miss some clones; where compared with another copy, unresolved V genes account for less than half of the shortfall, and the remainder is unexplained. That table is the source of V, J and clone size, and D and trimming were worked out from the DNA. A total of over 100,000 clones appear in this sample, about three quarters of them only once. About 4.1% of the sample belongs to the ten largest clones.

The collaborating institutions used their own protocols to collect whole blood in K2EDTA tubes. For TCRbeta analysis, collaborator samples were shipped as frozen whole blood, as isolated PBMCs, or as DNA extracted from either sample type. Spanning cysteine to phenylalanine, the CDR3 consists of 16 amino acids. Only the CDR3 region is kept as DNA, spanning 48 bases read in frame from base 1. From V the trimming removes 1 base and from J it removes 2 bases, while the gene matches leave 7 bases of the junction unaccounted for. For CDR1 and CDR2, the germline V gene lists SGHRS and YFSETQ. This TCR was recovered from a human donor in a cohort sampled during active or convalescent COVID-19. Source material: peripheral blood. The chain was built from TRBV5-1 and TRBJ2-7; TRBD1 aligns with 9 central bases. CDR3 region: CASSLSPGQGTYEQYF. The bases read TGCGCCAGCAGCTTGTCTCCGGGACAGGGCACCTACGAGCAGTACTTC.